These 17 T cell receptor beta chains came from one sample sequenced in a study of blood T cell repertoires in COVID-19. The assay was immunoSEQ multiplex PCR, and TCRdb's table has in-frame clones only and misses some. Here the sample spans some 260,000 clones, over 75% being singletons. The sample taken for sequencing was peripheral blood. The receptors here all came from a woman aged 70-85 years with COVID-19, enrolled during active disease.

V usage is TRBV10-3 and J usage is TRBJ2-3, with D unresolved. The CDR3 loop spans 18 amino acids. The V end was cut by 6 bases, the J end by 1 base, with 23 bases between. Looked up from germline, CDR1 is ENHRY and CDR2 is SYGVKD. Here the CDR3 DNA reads TGTGCCATCAGCATTTCGCCCACGGGTCCTACGCGCACAGATACGCAGTATTTT. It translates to CAISISPTGPTRTDTQYF.

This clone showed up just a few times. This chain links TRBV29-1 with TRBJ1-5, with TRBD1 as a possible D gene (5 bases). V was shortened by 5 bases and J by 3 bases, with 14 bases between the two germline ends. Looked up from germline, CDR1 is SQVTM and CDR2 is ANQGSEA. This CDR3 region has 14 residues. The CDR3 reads CSVSETEINQPQHF. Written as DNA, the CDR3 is TGCAGCGTTTCGGAGACAGAGATCAATCAGCCCCAGCATTTT. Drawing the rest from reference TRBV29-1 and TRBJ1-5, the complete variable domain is SAVISQKPSRDICQRGTSLTIQCQVDSQVTMMFWYRQQPGQSLTLIATANQGSEATYESGFVIDKFPISRPNLTFSTLTVSNMSPEDSSIYLCSVSETEINQPQHFGDGTRLSIL.

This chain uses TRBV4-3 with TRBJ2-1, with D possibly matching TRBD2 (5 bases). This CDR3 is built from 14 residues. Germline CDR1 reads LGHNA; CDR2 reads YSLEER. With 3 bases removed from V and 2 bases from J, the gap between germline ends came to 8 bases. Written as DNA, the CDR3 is TGCGCCAGCAGCCACGGACTGGCCTACAATGAGCAGTTCTTC. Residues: CASSHGLAYNEQFF.

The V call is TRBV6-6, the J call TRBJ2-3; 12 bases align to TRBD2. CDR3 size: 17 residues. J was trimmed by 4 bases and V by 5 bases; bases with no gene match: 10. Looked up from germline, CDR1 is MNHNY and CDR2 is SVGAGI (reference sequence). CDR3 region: CASSLTSGSTGADTQYF. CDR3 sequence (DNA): TGTGCCAGCAGTCTGACTAGCGGGAGTACGGGCGCAGATACGCAGTATTTT.

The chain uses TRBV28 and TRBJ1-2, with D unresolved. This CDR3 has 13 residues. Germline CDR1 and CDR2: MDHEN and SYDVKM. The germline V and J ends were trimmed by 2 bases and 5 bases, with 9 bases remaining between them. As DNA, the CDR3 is TGTGCCAGCAGTTTAATCACCGCGTATGGCTACACCTTC. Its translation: CASSLITAYGYTF.

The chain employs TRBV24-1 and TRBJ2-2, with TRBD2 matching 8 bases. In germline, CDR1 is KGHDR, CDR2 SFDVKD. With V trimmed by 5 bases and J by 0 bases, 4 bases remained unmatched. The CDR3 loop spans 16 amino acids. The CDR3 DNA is TGTGCCACCAGTGCCCCGGGGGGGGCGAACACCGGGGAGCTGTTTTTT. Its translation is CATSAPGGANTGELFF.

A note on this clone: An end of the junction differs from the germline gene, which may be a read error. The CDR3 DNA reads TGTGCCAGCAGTGAAGTCGGGTCCCTACGTTGGGACTTC. It specifies CASSEVGSLRWDF. V and J are TRBV6-1 and TRBJ2-7; D uncertain. From germline, CDR1 is MNHNS and CDR2 SASEGT. The CDR3 runs 13 residues.

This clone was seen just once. DNA for the CDR3: TGTGCCAGCAGCCGGTCAAGCGGGAGCCCCACAGATACGCAGTATTTT. Translation gives CASSRSSGSPTDTQYF. The chain couples TRBV3-1 (or the pseudogene TRBV3-2) to TRBJ2-3, with TRBD2 identical over 8 bases. Germline CDR1 and CDR2: LGHDT and YNNKEL (reference sequence). This CDR3 contains 16 residues. The junction had 8 bases not matched to a gene; V was cut back by 4 bases and J by 2 bases.

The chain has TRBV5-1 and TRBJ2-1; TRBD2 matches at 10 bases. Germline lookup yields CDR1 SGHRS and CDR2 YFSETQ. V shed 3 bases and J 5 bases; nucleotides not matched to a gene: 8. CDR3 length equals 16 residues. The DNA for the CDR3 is TGCGCCAGCAGCTATTCTAGCGGGAGTTCCCACAATGAGCAGTTCTTC. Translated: CASSYSSGSSHNEQFF.

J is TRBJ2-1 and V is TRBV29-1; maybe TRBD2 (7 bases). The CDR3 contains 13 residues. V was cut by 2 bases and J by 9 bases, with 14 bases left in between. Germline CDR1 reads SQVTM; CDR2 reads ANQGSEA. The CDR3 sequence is CSVEYGGGGEQFF. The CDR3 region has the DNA TGCAGCGTTGAATATGGGGGGGGCGGTGAGCAGTTCTTC.

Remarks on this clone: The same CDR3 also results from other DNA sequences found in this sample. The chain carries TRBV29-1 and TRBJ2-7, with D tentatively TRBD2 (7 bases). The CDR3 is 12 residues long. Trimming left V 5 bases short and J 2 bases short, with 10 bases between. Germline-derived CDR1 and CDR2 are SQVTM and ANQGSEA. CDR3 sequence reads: CSVRGGAYEQYF. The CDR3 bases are TGCAGCGTTAGAGGGGGGGCCTACGAGCAGTACTTC.

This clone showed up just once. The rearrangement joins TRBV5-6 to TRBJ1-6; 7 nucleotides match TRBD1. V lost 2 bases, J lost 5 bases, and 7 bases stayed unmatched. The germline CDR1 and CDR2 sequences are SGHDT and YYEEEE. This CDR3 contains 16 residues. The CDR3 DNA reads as TGTGCCAGCAGCTTTACGACAGGGTGGAATAATTCACCCCTCCACTTT. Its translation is CASSFTTGWNNSPLHF. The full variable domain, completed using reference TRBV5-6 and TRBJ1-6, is DAGVTQSPTHLIKTRGQQVTLRCSPKSGHDTVSWYQQALGQGPQFIFQYYEEEERQRGNFPDRFSGHQFPNYSSELNVNALLLGDSALYLCASSFTTGWNNSPLHFGNGTRLTVT.

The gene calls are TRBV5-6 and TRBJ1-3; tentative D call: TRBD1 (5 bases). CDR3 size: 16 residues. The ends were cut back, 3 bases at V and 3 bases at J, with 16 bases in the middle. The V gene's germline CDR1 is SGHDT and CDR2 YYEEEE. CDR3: CASSSDPGGIGNTIYF. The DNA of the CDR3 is TGTGCCAGCAGCTCGGATCCCGGGGGAATTGGAAACACCATATATTTT. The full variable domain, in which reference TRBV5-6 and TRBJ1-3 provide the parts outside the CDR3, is DAGVTQSPTHLIKTRGQQVTLRCSPKSGHDTVSWYQQALGQGPQFIFQYYEEEERQRGNFPDRFSGHQFPNYSSELNVNALLLGDSALYLCASSSDPGGIGNTIYFGEGSWLTVV.

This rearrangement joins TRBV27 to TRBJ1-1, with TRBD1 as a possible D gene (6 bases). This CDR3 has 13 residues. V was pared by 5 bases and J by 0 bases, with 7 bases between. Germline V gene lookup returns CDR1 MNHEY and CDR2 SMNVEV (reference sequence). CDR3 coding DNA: TGTGCCAGCAGTAGGGGGATGAACACTGAAGCTTTCTTT. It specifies CASSRGMNTEAFF.

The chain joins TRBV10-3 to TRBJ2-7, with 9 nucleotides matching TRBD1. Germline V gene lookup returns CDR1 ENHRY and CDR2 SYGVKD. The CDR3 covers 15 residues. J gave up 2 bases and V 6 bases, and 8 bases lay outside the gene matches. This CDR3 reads CAISAPGQGTYEQYF. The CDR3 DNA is TGTGCCATCAGCGCCCCGGGACAGGGAACCTACGAGCAGTACTTC.

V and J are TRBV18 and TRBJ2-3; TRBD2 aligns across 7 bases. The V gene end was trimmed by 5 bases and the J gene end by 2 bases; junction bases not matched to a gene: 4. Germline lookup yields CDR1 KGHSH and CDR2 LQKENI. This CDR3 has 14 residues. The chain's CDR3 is CASSTRLATDTQYF. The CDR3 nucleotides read TGTGCCAGCTCAACTCGACTAGCCACAGATACGCAGTATTTT.

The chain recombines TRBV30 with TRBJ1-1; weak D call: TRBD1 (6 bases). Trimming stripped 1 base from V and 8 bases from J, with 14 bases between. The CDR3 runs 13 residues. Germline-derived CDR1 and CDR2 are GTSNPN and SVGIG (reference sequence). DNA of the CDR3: TGTGCCTGGAGTGCGCTTGGCAGGGGAGAAGCTTTCTTT. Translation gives CAWSALGRGEAFF.